One and the same sample provided the 26 T cell receptor beta chains below, sequenced in a study of PD-1 blockade in classical Hodgkin lymphoma. Following autologous stem cell transplantation, relapse occurred in every patient, and exposure to brentuximab vedotin varied. This table comes from immunoSEQ multiplex PCR, and its TCRdb copy is limited to in-frame clones, with some not included. The sample includes more than 50,000 clones, 71% seen only once; the top ten take about 9.8%. This specimen consisted of peripheral blood mononuclear cells (PBMCs), obtained before the second cycle of nivolumab. The origin of the receptors is a human donor with classical Hodgkin lymphoma.

The J gene is TRBJ2-7, the V gene TRBV11-3, with 12 bases that match TRBD1. Germline V CDR1 and CDR2: SGHNT, YENEEA. Trimming at V came to 4 bases and at J to 5 bases, leaving 9 bases not matched to a gene. The length of the CDR3 is 16 residues. This CDR3 reads CASSSGTGGEEDEQYF. In DNA form, the CDR3 reads TGTGCCAGCAGCTCCGGGACAGGGGGCGAGGAGGACGAGCAGTACTTC.

The gene calls are TRBV29-1 and TRBJ2-1; possibly TRBD1 for D (6 bases). Trimming left V 3 bases short and J 6 bases short, with 9 bases between. Germline loops: CDR1 SQVTM, CDR2 ANQGSEA. The CDR3 sequence is 12 residues long. CDR3 DNA sequence: TGCAGCGTTGACAAAGGGGGCAATGAGCAGTTCTTC. Translation gives CSVDKGGNEQFF.

This clone turned up a few times. The V call is TRBV9, the J call TRBJ2-5; TRBD2 aligns across 14 bases. With 4 bases clipped from V and 4 bases from J, the junction kept 27 bases outside the gene matches. The CDR3 runs 23 residues. Germline assignment: CDR1 SGDLS and CDR2 YYNGEE. The CDR3 loop reads CASSPQPGGTSGSNPAPPETQYF. In DNA form, the CDR3 reads TGTGCCAGCAGCCCTCAACCCGGCGGGACTAGCGGGAGCAACCCTGCCCCTCCAGAGACCCAGTACTTC.

In this sample, this clone turned up once. The rearrangement joins TRBV6-5 to TRBJ1-1, with 9 bases lining up with TRBD1. CDR1 and CDR2 (germline): MNHEY, SVGAGI. V gave up 2 bases and J gave up 4 bases; unmatched junction bases: 2. There are 14 residues in the CDR3. This CDR3 is CASSYATGGTEAFF. The CDR3 region has the DNA TGTGCCAGCAGTTACGCGACAGGGGGCACTGAAGCTTTCTTT.

The chain uses TRBV30 and TRBJ2-7; no reliable D call. CDR3 length: 11 amino acids. Germline V gene lookup returns CDR1 GTSNPN and CDR2 SVGIG (reference sequence). V lost 1 base to trimming and J lost 2 bases, with 3 bases between them. The CDR3 loop reads CAWSAPYEQYF. CDR3 nucleotides: TGTGCCTGGAGTGCACCCTACGAGCAGTACTTC.

The gene calls are TRBV6-1 and TRBJ1-1; TRBD1 might be the D (6 bases). The V end was cut by 4 bases, the J end by 4 bases, with 16 bases between. The length of the CDR3 is 15 residues. The germline gives CDR1 MNHNS, CDR2 SASEGT. The CDR3 protein is CASSAYDRTGTEAFF. The CDR3 nucleotides read TGTGCCAGCAGTGCCTACGACAGGACGGGCACTGAAGCTTTCTTT.

Notes on this clone: Distinct nucleotide sequences in the sample also encode this CDR3. The rearrangement uses TRBV20-1 and TRBJ2-1, with D uncertain. The CDR3 covers 11 residues. Trimming left V 4 bases short and J 3 bases short, with 4 bases between. The germline V gene encodes CDR1 DFQATT and CDR2 SNEGSKA (reference sequence). CDR3 sequence: CSAINYNEQFF. Here the CDR3 DNA reads TGCAGTGCTATTAACTACAATGAGCAGTTCTTC.

V and J are TRBV19 and TRBJ2-2, with 8 bases that match TRBD1. Per the germline V gene, CDR1 is LNHDA and CDR2 is SQIVND (reference sequence). The CDR3 is 14 amino acids. With V trimmed by 9 bases and J by 5 bases, 8 bases remained unmatched. CDR3 sequence (DNA): TGTGCCAGCCAAACAGGGGGTACAACCGGGGAGCTGTTTTTT. Translating it yields CASQTGGTTGELFF.

The J gene is TRBJ2-1, the V gene TRBV5-5; 10 positions match TRBD2. The V segment lost 4 bases and the J segment 2 bases; nucleotides outside the gene matches: 3. Germline V CDR1 and CDR2: SGHKS, YYEKEE (reference sequence). The CDR3 loop spans 15 amino acids. The CDR3 reads CASSTLAGAYNEQFF. The CDR3 DNA reads as TGTGCCAGCAGCACCCTAGCGGGGGCCTACAATGAGCAGTTCTTC.

Only one count was recorded for this clone. The V gene is TRBV6-4, the J gene TRBJ2-3, with 10 positions matching TRBD2. In germline, CDR1 is MRHNA, CDR2 SNTAGT. CDR3 size: 18 residues. After removal of 6 bases from V and 3 bases from J, the junction contained 15 bases not matched to a gene. CDR3 protein: CASRTGVAGGSRTDTQYF. The CDR3 nucleotides are TGTGCCAGCAGGACGGGAGTAGCGGGAGGCAGTAGGACAGATACGCAGTATTTT.

This chain uses TRBV6-5 with TRBJ2-7; 11 bases line up with TRBD2. Germline V gives CDR1 MNHEY, CDR2 SVGAGI. The V gene end was trimmed by 10 bases and the J gene end by 0 bases; junction bases not matched to a gene: 5. The CDR3 is 14 residues long. The CDR3 loop reads CATFTSGSSYEQYF. The CDR3 DNA reads TGTGCCACATTTACTAGCGGGAGCTCCTACGAGCAGTACTTC.

The chain combines TRBV27 with TRBJ2-3; TRBD1 aligns across 7 bases. The germline V gene encodes CDR1 MNHEY and CDR2 SMNVEV (reference sequence). V trimming: 3 bases; J trimming: 5 bases; junction bases outside the gene matches: 5. The length of the CDR3 is 14 residues. The chain's CDR3 is CASSLTGSRDTQYF. CDR3 DNA sequence: TGTGCCAGCAGTTTGACAGGGTCTAGAGATACGCAGTATTTT.

This chain joins TRBV2 and TRBJ2-3; D is unresolved. Per germline, CDR1 SNHLY and CDR2 FYNNEI. This CDR3 is 14 amino acids long. The V and J ends lost 0 bases and 8 bases respectively, with 12 bases between them. The CDR3 spells CASSEAAPISTQYF. In nucleotides, the CDR3 is TGTGCCAGCAGTGAAGCAGCGCCAATCTCTACGCAGTATTTT.

This chain links TRBV29-1 with TRBJ1-1; a weak D match, TRBD1 (5 bases). The CDR3 runs to 13 residues. From germline, CDR1 is SQVTM and CDR2 ANQGSEA. Trimming pared 7 bases from V and 10 bases from J, leaving 22 bases between. CDR3 DNA sequence: TGCAGCGCATCAACAAGAAACTCCGGGGGAGCTTTCTTT. This gives the protein CSASTRNSGGAFF.

The rearrangement links TRBV5-1 to TRBJ2-1; 8 bases match TRBD1. The germline gives CDR1 SGHRS, CDR2 YFSETQ. This CDR3 region has 15 residues. The trim removed 5 bases at V and 4 bases at J, leaving 8 bases unmatched. CDR3 amino acids: CASSQGQVAYNEQFF. The CDR3 bases are TGCGCCAGCAGTCAGGGACAGGTAGCTTACAATGAGCAGTTCTTC.

The chain recombines TRBV6-5 with TRBJ1-1; D is unresolved. V lost 2 bases, J lost 2 bases, and 6 bases lay in between. The germline CDR1 and CDR2 sequences are MNHEY and SVGAGI. This CDR3 region has 13 residues. CDR3 DNA sequence: TGTGCCAGCAGTTACCTTATCAACACTGAAGCTTTCTTT. Translated, it gives CASSYLINTEAFF.

The rearrangement uses TRBV27 and TRBJ1-1, with D perhaps matching TRBD1 (5 bases). This CDR3 has 13 residues. Trimming removed 4 bases from V and 1 base from J, with 7 bases in between. Germline values: CDR1 MNHEY, CDR2 SMNVEV (reference sequence). CDR3 DNA: TGTGCCAGCAGTTGGGGCGAGAACACTGAAGCTTTCTTT. Residues: CASSWGENTEAFF.

The chain links TRBV7-2 to TRBJ2-6, with D perhaps matching TRBD1 (6 bases). CDR1 is SGHTA, CDR2 FQGNSA, per germline. The CDR3 runs 17 residues. Trimming stripped 2 bases from V and 1 base from J, with 12 bases between. DNA of the CDR3: TGTGCCAGCAGCTTATTTGGGGGCGGTTCTGGGGCCAACGTCCTGACTTTC. Its protein is CASSLFGGGSGANVLTF.

V usage is TRBV5-1 and J usage is TRBJ2-1, with a weak D call TRBD2 (6 bases). Germline lookup yields CDR1 SGHRS and CDR2 YFSETQ. This CDR3 has 15 amino acids. Trimming pared 6 bases from V and 0 bases from J, leaving 13 bases between. The CDR3 sequence: CASNQEGSSYNEQFF. Written as DNA, the CDR3 is TGCGCCAGCAACCAGGAGGGTAGCTCCTACAATGAGCAGTTCTTC.

The chain carries TRBV7-9 and TRBJ1-4; possible D gene TRBD1, 5 bases. The length of the CDR3 is 15 residues. Germline V gene data show CDR1 as SEHNR and CDR2 as FQNEAQ (reference sequence). V lost 5 bases, J lost 3 bases, and 13 bases lay in between. The CDR3 DNA reads as TGTGCCAGCAGCGCGGCACAGGCCGCTAATGAAAAACTGTTTTTT. Translation gives CASSAAQAANEKLFF.

This clone was observed a handful of times. J is TRBJ2-7 and V is TRBV5-5; no reliable D call. The V end was cut by 3 bases, the J end by 5 bases, with 6 bases between. Germline CDR1 reads SGHKS; CDR2 reads YYEKEE (reference sequence). The CDR3 has 11 amino acids. CDR3 region: CASSWANEQYF. The CDR3 nucleotides read TGTGCCAGCAGCTGGGCCAACGAGCAGTACTTC. Looking up the rest from reference TRBV5-5 and TRBJ2-7 gives the full variable domain: DAGVTQSPTHLIKTRGQQVTLRCSPISGHKSVSWYQQVLGQGPQFIFQYYEKEERGRGNFPDRFSARQFPNYSSELNVNALLLGDSALYLCASSWANEQYFGPGTRLTVT.

The chain employs TRBV5-4 and TRBJ2-7, with D unclear. Deletions cut 2 bases from V and 0 bases from J, with 6 bases between. This CDR3 is built from 13 residues. In germline, CDR1 is SGHNT, CDR2 YYREEE (reference sequence). The CDR3 loop reads CASSLPPSYEQYF. The CDR3 nucleotides are TGTGCCAGCAGCTTACCCCCCTCCTACGAGCAGTACTTC.

V usage is TRBV7-9 and J usage is TRBJ1-1, with TRBD1 matching 7 bases. This CDR3 is 11 amino acids long. V was clipped by 1 base and J by 10 bases; unmatched bases: 0. Germline lookup yields CDR1 SEHNR and CDR2 FQNEAQ (reference sequence). The CDR3 protein is CASSLGTGAFF. The CDR3 DNA is TGTGCCAGCAGCTTAGGGACAGGAGCTTTCTTT.

The rearrangement joins TRBV11-2 to TRBJ1-6; D ambiguous. CDR3 length: 16 residues. In germline, CDR1 is SGHAT, CDR2 FQNNGV. The ends were cut back, 5 bases at V and 0 bases at J, with 11 bases in the middle. The CDR3 spells CASSRLGSSYNSPLHF. CDR3 bases: TGTGCCAGCAGCCGGTTGGGGAGCTCCTATAATTCACCCCTCCACTTT.

The chain combines TRBV7-8 with TRBJ1-5, with D unresolved. V gave up 6 bases and J gave up 0 bases, with 15 bases separating them. The CDR3 spans 16 residues. Germline CDR1 reads SGHVS; CDR2 reads FQNEAQ. The CDR3 spells CASSPLGTLSNQPQHF. The CDR3 DNA sequence: TGTGCCAGCAGTCCCCTGGGTACTCTTAGCAATCAGCCCCAGCATTTT.

V gene TRBV9 combines with J gene TRBJ2-3; D tentatively reads TRBD1 or TRBD2 (5 bases each). Germline V gives CDR1 SGDLS, CDR2 YYNGEE. Trimming took 0 bases from V and 3 from J, leaving 11 bases between them. There are 15 residues in the CDR3. The CDR3, as DNA: TGTGCCAGCAGCGTAGGGGACCCGGGAACAGATACGCAGTATTTT. Protein product: CASSVGDPGTDTQYF.